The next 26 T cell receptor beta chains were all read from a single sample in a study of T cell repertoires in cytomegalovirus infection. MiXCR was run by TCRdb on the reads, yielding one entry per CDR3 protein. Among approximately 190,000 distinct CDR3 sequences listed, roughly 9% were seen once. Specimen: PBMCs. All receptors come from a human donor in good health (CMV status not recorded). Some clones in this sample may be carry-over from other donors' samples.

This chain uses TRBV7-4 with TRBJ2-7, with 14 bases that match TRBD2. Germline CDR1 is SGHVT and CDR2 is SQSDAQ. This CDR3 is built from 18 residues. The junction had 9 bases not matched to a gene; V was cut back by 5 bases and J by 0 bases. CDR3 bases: TGTGCCAGCAGCCCTGGGACTAGCGGGAGCCTTCTCTCCTACGAGCAGTACTTC. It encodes CASSPGTSGSLLSYEQYF.

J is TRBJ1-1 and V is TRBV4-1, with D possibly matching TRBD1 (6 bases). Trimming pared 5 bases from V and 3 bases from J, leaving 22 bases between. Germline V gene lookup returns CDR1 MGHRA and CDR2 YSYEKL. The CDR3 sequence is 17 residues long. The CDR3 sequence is CASSVFGGAYSHTEAFF. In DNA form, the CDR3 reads TGCGCCAGCAGCGTTTTTGGGGGGGCCTACTCCCACACTGAAGCTTTCTTT.

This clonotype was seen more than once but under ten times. The chain's CDR3 is CASSQVGADEKLFF. The CDR3 DNA reads as TGCGCCAGCAGCCAAGTGGGCGCGGATGAAAAACTGTTTTTT. The chain carries TRBV4-3 and TRBJ1-4; D gene uncertain. V lost 1 base to trimming and J lost 6 bases, with 9 bases between them. The CDR3 has 14 residues. From germline, CDR1 is LGHNA and CDR2 YSLEER.

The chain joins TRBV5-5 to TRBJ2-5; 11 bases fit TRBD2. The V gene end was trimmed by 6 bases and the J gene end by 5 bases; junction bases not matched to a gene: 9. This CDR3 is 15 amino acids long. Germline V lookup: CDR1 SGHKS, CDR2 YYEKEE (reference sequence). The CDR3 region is CASKLAGGRGETQYF. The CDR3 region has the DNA TGTGCCAGCAAGCTAGCGGGGGGCCGGGGTGAGACCCAGTACTTC.

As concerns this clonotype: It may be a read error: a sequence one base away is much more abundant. CDR3 nucleotide sequence: TGTGTCAGCAGAAAGACTAGCGGGAGTTTGGATGAGCAGTTCTTC. This sequence encodes CVSRKTSGSLDEQFF. The chain couples TRBV7-2 to TRBJ2-1; 12 positions match TRBD2. Germline assignment: CDR1 SGHTA and CDR2 FQGNSA. The CDR3 is 15 amino acids.

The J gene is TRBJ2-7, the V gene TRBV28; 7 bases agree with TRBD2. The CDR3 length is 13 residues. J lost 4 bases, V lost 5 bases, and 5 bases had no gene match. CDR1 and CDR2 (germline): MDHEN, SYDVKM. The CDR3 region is CASSPGLEYEQYF. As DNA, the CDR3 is TGTGCCAGCAGTCCAGGACTAGAATACGAGCAGTACTTC.

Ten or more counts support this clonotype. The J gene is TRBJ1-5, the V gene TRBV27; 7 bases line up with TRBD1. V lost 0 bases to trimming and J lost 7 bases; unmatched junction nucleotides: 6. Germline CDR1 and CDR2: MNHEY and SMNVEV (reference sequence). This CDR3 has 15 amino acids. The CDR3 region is CASSLSTGVGQPQHF. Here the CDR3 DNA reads TGTGCCAGCAGTTTATCCACAGGGGTAGGGCAGCCCCAGCATTTT.

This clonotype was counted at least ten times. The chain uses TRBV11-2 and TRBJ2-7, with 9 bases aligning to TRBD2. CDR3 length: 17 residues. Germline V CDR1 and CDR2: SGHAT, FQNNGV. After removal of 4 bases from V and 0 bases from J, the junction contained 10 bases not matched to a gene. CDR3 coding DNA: TGTGCCAGCAGCTCCAGCTCCCTAGCGGGAAGCTCCTACGAGCAGTACTTC. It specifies CASSSSSLAGSSYEQYF.

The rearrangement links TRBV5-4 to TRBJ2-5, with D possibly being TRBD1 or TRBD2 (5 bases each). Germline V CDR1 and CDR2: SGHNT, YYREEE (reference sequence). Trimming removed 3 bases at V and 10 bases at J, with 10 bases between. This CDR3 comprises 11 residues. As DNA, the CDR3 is TGTGCCAGCAGCTGGGGGAGTTACCAGTACTTC. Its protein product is CASSWGSYQYF.

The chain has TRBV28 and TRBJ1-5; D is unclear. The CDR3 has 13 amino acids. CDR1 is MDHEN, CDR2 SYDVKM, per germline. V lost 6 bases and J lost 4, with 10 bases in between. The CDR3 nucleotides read TGTGCCAGCAGATCAACAGAGAATCAGCCCCAGCATTTT. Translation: CASRSTENQPQHF.

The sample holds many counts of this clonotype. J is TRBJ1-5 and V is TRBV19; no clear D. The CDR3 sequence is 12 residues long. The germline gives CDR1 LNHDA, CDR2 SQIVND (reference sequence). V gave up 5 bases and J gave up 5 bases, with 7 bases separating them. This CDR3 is CASSWQDQPQHF. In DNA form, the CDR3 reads TGTGCCAGTAGTTGGCAAGATCAGCCCCAGCATTTT. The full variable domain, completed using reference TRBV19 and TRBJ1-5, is DGGITQSPKYLFRKEGQNVTLSCEQNLNHDAMYWYRQDPGQGLRLIYYSQIVNDFQKGDIAEGYSVSREKKESFPLTVTSAQKNPTAFYLCASSWQDQPQHFGDGTRLSIL.

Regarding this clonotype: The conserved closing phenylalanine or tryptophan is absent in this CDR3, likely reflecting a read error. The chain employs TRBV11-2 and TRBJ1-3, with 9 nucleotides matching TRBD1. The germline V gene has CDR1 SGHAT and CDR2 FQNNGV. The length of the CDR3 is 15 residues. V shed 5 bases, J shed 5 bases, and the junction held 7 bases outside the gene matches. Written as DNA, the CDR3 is TGTGCCAGCAGCGCAACGACAGGGGGTAGAAACACCATATATCTT. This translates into CASSATTGGRNTIYL.

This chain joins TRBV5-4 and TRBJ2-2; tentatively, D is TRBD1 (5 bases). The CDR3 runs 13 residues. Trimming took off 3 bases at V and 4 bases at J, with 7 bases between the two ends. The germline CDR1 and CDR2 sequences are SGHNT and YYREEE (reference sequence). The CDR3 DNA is TGTGCCAGCAGCTACGACAGCACCGGGGAGCTGTTTTTT. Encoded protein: CASSYDSTGELFF.

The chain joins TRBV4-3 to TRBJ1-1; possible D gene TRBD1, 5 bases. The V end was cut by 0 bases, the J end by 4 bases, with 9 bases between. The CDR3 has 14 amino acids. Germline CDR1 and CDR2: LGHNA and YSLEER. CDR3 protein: CASSQDRGSTEAFF. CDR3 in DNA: TGCGCCAGCAGCCAAGATAGGGGCAGCACTGAAGCTTTCTTT.

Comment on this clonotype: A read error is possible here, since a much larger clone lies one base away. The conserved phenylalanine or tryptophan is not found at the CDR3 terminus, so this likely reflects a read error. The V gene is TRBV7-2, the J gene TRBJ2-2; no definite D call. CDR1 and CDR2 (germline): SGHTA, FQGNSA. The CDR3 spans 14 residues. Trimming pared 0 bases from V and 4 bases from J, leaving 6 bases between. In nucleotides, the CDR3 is TGTGCCAGCAGCTTAGCTCTCAGCACCGGGGAGCTGTTTGTT. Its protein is CASSLALSTGELFV.

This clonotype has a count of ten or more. CDR3 DNA sequence: TGTGCCAGCAGCCCAGGTATGAACACTGAAGCTTTCTTT. Protein product: CASSPGMNTEAFF. The chain carries TRBV7-2 and TRBJ1-1, with D hard to call. This CDR3 region has 13 residues. V was pared by 5 bases and J by 0 bases, with 7 bases between. From germline, CDR1 is SGHTA and CDR2 FQGNSA.

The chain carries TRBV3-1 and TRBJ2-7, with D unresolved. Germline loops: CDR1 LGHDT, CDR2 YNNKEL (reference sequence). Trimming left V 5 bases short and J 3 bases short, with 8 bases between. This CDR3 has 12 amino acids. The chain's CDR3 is CASSMNNYEQYF. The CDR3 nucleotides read TGTGCCAGCAGCATGAATAACTACGAGCAGTACTTC.

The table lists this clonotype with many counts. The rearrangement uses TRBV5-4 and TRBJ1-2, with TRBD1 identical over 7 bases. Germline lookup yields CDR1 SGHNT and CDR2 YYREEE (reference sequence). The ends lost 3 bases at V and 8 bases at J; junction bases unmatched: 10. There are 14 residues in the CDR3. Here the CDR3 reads CASSSRQGSGGYTF. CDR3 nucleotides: TGTGCCAGCAGCTCAAGACAGGGTTCAGGAGGCTACACCTTC.

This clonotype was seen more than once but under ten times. CDR3 sequence (DNA): TGTGCCAGTAGTATAGTCGGACAGTATTCTAACTATGGCTACACCTTC. Amino acids: CASSIVGQYSNYGYTF. V gene TRBV19 combines with J gene TRBJ1-2, with D possibly TRBD1 on 6 matching bases. The CDR3 runs 16 residues. Per germline, CDR1 LNHDA and CDR2 SQIVND (reference sequence). Trimming shortened V by 1 base and J by 0 bases, and 12 bases separated the two germline ends.

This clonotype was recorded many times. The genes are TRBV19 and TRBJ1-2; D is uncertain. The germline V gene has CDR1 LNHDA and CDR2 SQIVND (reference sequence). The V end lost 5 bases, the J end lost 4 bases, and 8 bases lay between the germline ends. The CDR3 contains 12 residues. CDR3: CASSPGGYGYTF. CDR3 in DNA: TGTGCCAGTAGTCCTGGCGGCTATGGCTACACCTTC.

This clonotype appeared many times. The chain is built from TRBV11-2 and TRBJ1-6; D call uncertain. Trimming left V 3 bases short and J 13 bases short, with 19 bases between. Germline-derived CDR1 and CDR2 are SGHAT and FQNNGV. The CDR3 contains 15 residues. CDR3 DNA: TGTGCCAGCAGCTTCCTACCTGGACCGCCCGATCCCCTCCACTTT. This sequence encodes CASSFLPGPPDPLHF.

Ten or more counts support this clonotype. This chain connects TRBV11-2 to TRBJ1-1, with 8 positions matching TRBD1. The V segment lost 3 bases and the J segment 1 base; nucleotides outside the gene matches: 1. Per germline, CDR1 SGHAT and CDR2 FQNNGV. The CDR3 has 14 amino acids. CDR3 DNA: TGTGCCAGCAGCTTTGGACAGGGGAACACTGAAGCTTTCTTT. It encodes CASSFGQGNTEAFF.

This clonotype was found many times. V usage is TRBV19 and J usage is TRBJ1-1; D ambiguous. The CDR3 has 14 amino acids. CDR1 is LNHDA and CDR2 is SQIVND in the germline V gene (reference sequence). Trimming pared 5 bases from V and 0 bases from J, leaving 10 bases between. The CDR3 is CASSVETMNTEAFF. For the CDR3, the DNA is TGTGCCAGTAGTGTTGAAACAATGAACACTGAAGCTTTCTTT.

The CDR3 here is CSVKGQGRDTQYF. CDR3 DNA: TGCAGCGTAAAGGGACAGGGGAGAGATACGCAGTATTTT. The V gene is TRBV29-1, the J gene TRBJ2-3; 10 positions match TRBD1. Per the germline V gene, CDR1 is SQVTM and CDR2 is ANQGSEA. V lost 6 bases and J lost 5; bases outside the gene matches: 5. CDR3 length: 13 residues.

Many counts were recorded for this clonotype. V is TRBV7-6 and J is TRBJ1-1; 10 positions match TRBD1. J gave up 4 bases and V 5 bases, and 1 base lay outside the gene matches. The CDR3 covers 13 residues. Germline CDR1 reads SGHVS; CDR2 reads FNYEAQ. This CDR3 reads CASSRTGGTEAFF. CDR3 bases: TGTGCCAGCAGCCGGACAGGGGGCACTGAAGCTTTCTTT.

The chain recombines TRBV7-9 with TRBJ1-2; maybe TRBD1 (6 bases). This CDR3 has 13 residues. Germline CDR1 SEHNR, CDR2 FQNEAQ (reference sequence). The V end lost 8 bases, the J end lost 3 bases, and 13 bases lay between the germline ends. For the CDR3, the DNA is TGTGCCAGCGGGGACATCGGCTACTATGGCTACACCTTC. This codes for CASGDIGYYGYTF.